The 19 T cell receptor beta chains given below trace back to one sample, sequenced in a study of cytomegalovirus exposure and HLA in healthy donors. 60 Vbeta and 13 Jbeta primers were used in PCR. Produced via immunoSEQ multiplex PCR; TCRdb's table is partial and in-frame only. This table has 75,000 to 90,000 clones, roughly 61% appearing once. The sequencing sample was made of PBMCs. These receptors were obtained from a woman aged 40 to 49 in good health and CMV-seropositive.

The J gene is TRBJ1-1, the V gene TRBV27; tentative D call: TRBD1 (6 bases). The V end was cut by 0 bases, the J end by 5 bases, with 25 bases between. Germline V CDR1 and CDR2: MNHEY, SMNVEV (reference sequence). The CDR3 runs 19 residues. In DNA, the CDR3 is TGTGCCAGCAGTTTATCGGGTGGGTACGGGACATCGGGGATTACTGAAGCTTTCTTT. Translation gives CASSLSGGYGTSGITEAFF.

The chain joins TRBV6-5 to TRBJ2-7, with D perhaps matching TRBD1 (5 bases). CDR1 and CDR2 (germline): MNHEY, SVGAGI. The CDR3 loop spans 15 amino acids. V lost 0 bases to trimming and J lost 3 bases, with 12 bases between them. CDR3 sequence: CASSYSRQGIYEQYF. DNA for the CDR3: TGTGCCAGCAGTTACTCAAGGCAGGGTATCTACGAGCAGTACTTC.

V is TRBV13 and J is TRBJ2-1; the match to TRBD2 covers 8 bases. This CDR3 has 17 amino acids. Losses at the gene ends were 2 bases for V and 2 bases for J; bases not matched to a gene: 8. CDR1 PRHDT and CDR2 FYEKMQ come from the germline V gene (reference sequence). The CDR3 region has the DNA TGTGCCAGCAGCTTATCAGGCGGGAGGCCCCCCTACAATGAGCAGTTCTTC. Translated, it gives CASSLSGGRPPYNEQFF.

The chain uses TRBV27 and TRBJ1-1; 8 bases map to TRBD1. Trimming at V came to 5 bases and at J to 1 base, leaving 3 bases not matched to a gene. From germline, CDR1 is MNHEY and CDR2 SMNVEV (reference sequence). The CDR3 runs 14 residues. The CDR3 reads CASSTQGENTEAFF. In DNA form, the CDR3 reads TGTGCCAGCAGTACACAGGGGGAGAACACTGAAGCTTTCTTT.

This clone appeared a few times. V gene TRBV6-5 combines with J gene TRBJ2-7, with D maybe TRBD1 (5 bases). Germline loops: CDR1 MNHEY, CDR2 SVGAGI. V gave up 5 bases and J gave up 0 bases, with 11 bases separating them. This CDR3 has 14 amino acids. The CDR3 DNA follows: TGTGCCAGCAGTACACAGGTAAACTCCTACGAGCAGTACTTC. This encodes CASSTQVNSYEQYF.

The chain couples TRBV7-9 to TRBJ1-1, with TRBD1 identical over 9 bases. Germline V lookup: CDR1 SEHNR, CDR2 FQNEAQ (reference sequence). Trimming took 3 bases from V and 5 from J; bases not matched to a gene: 13. The CDR3 spans 17 residues. The DNA of the CDR3 is TGTGCCAGCAGCTTTTACAGGGGGCGATTGGGTGGGACTGAAGCTTTCTTT. Protein sequence: CASSFYRGRLGGTEAFF. Filled out from reference TRBV7-9 and TRBJ1-1, the complete variable domain reads DTGVSQNPRHKITKRGQNVTFRCDPISEHNRLYWYRQTLGQGPEFLTYFQNEAQLEKSRLLSDRFSAERPKGSFSTLEIQRTEQGDSAMYLCASSFYRGRLGGTEAFFGQGTRLTVV.

J is TRBJ2-1 and V is TRBV6-1; D may be TRBD2 (6 bases). This CDR3 is built from 14 residues. The V gene's germline CDR1 is MNHNS and CDR2 SASEGT. Trimming shortened V by 10 bases and J by 8 bases, and 21 bases separated the two germline ends. CDR3 amino acids: CATWGGGTHDEQFF. CDR3 nucleotide sequence: TGTGCCACCTGGGGTGGAGGGACCCACGATGAGCAGTTCTTC.

The genes are TRBV19 and TRBJ2-1, with 14 bases aligning to TRBD2. The V gene's germline CDR1 is LNHDA and CDR2 SQIVND (reference sequence). The CDR3 consists of 14 residues. V trimming: 4 bases; J trimming: 12 bases; junction bases outside the gene matches: 5. The CDR3 region has the DNA TGTGCCAGTAGTAGAGGGACTAGCGGGAGTGGGCAGTTCTTC. Its translation: CASSRGTSGSGQFF.

This chain uses TRBV7-8 with TRBJ2-2, with D maybe TRBD2 (6 bases). Looked up from germline, CDR1 is SGHVS and CDR2 is FQNEAQ. Trimming took 1 base from V and 4 from J, leaving 22 bases between them. This CDR3 is 19 amino acids long. CDR3 amino acids: CASSLERGPGSGFTGELFF. The CDR3 DNA follows: TGTGCCAGCAGCTTAGAACGGGGACCCGGGAGCGGCTTCACCGGGGAGCTGTTTTTT. The full variable domain, its missing parts supplied by reference TRBV7-8 and TRBJ2-2, is GAGVSQSPRYKVAKRGQDVALRCDPISGHVSLFWYQQALGQGPEFLTYFQNEAQLDKSGLPSDRFFAERPEGSVSTLKIQRTQQEDSAVYLCASSLERGPGSGFTGELFFGEGSRLTVL.

The chain joins TRBV28 to TRBJ1-2; D gene unclear. CDR1 is MDHEN and CDR2 is SYDVKM in the germline V gene. The CDR3 spans 13 residues. V lost 3 bases and J 2 bases, leaving 7 bases between the germline ends. DNA of the CDR3: TGTGCCAGCAGTTTGTACAGCAACTATGGCTACACCTTC. It codes for CASSLYSNYGYTF.

The chain joins TRBV5-7 to TRBJ1-1; a possible D gene is TRBD1 (5 bases). TRBV5-7 is marked as an open reading frame, function uncertain. There are 15 residues in the CDR3. V was clipped by 2 bases and J by 1 base, with 12 bases between them. The CDR3 region is CASSLAGTANTEAFF. CDR3 nucleotide sequence: TGTGCCAGCAGCTTAGCGGGGACTGCGAACACTGAAGCTTTCTTT.

The chain employs TRBV28 and TRBJ1-2, with TRBD1 identical over 11 bases. With 5 bases clipped from V and 9 bases from J, the junction kept 8 bases outside the gene matches. The CDR3 sequence is 14 residues long. The germline gives CDR1 MDHEN, CDR2 SYDVKM. CDR3 DNA: TGTGCCAGCAGTGTCGGGACAGGGGGATTGAGCTACACCTTC. Translated: CASSVGTGGLSYTF.

The chain links TRBV28 to TRBJ1-2; possibly TRBD1 for D (6 bases). Germline lookup yields CDR1 MDHEN and CDR2 SYDVKM. The length of the CDR3 is 14 residues. The V and J ends lost 5 bases and 9 bases respectively, with 19 bases between them. This CDR3 is CASSPPGGRGSYTF. In DNA form, the CDR3 reads TGTGCCAGCAGTCCCCCGGGGGGCCGGGGTAGCTACACCTTC.

The chain uses TRBV27 and TRBJ2-3; TRBD2 matches 8 bases. CDR1 is MNHEY, CDR2 SMNVEV, per germline (reference sequence). There are 19 residues in the CDR3. The J segment lost 0 bases and the V segment lost 2 bases, leaving 13 bases of the junction unmatched. The CDR3 coding sequence is TGTGCCAGCAGTTTAACCACCGACTTAGCGGGGCTTAGCACAGATACGCAGTATTTT. It encodes CASSLTTDLAGLSTDTQYF.

This chain joins TRBV18 and TRBJ2-5, with a possible D match to TRBD2 (6 bases). This CDR3 region has 15 residues. CDR1 KGHSH and CDR2 LQKENI come from the germline V gene. Between the trimmed V and J ends, which lost 0 bases and 5 bases, there was a span of 13 bases. In nucleotides, the CDR3 is TGTGCCAGCTCACCACCTGGGCAGGGAGGTGAGACCCAGTACTTC. This translates into CASSPPGQGGETQYF. Together with reference TRBV18 and TRBJ2-5, the CDR3 gives the full variable domain: NAGVMQNPRHLVRRRGQEARLRCSPMKGHSHVYWYRQLPEEGLKFMVYLQKENIIDESGMPKERFSAEFPKEGPSILRIQQVVRGDSAAYFCASSPPGQGGETQYFGPGTRLLVL.

This chain joins TRBV5-1 and TRBJ2-1; D perhaps matches TRBD1 (6 bases). Trimming cost V 0 bases and J 7 bases, with 8 bases left between them. This CDR3 region has 13 residues. Germline V CDR1 and CDR2: SGHRS, YFSETQ. CDR3 coding DNA: TGCGCCAGCAGCTTGGAGGGGGTGAATGAGCAGTTCTTC. It yields the protein CASSLEGVNEQFF.

This chain uses TRBV5-1 with TRBJ2-5; the match to TRBD2 covers 11 bases. The CDR3 loop spans 15 amino acids. Trimming at V came to 4 bases and at J to 4 bases, leaving 6 bases not matched to a gene. Per germline, CDR1 SGHRS and CDR2 YFSETQ. The CDR3 region has the DNA TGCGCCAGCAGCCAGGGGACTAGCGGCCGAGAGACCCAGTACTTC. Its translation: CASSQGTSGRETQYF.

The V and J genes are TRBV5-1 and TRBJ1-1; D may be TRBD1 (6 bases). V was cut by 0 bases and J by 7 bases, with 19 bases left in between. Germline CDR1 reads SGHRS; CDR2 reads YFSETQ. The CDR3 spans 16 residues. As DNA, the CDR3 is TGCGCCAGCAGCTTGGCCGGGCCAGGGGATGGAGGTGAAGCTTTCTTT. Encoded protein: CASSLAGPGDGGEAFF.

This chain connects TRBV5-4 to TRBJ2-1; 8 bases are a match to TRBD2. The V segment lost 4 bases and the J segment 6 bases; nucleotides outside the gene matches: 9. Germline CDR1 reads SGHNT; CDR2 reads YYREEE (reference sequence). The CDR3 runs 15 residues. In DNA form, the CDR3 reads TGTGCCAGCAGCCCGGGCAGCGGGAGTGGCAATGAGCAGTTCTTC. Amino acids: CASSPGSGSGNEQFF.